The 25 T cell receptor beta chains below come from one sample, sequenced in a study of T-cell reconstitution after alpha-beta-depleted transplantation in children. Molecular barcoding with unique molecular identifiers was used for the TCRbeta library. TCRdb passed the PCR reads through MiXCR, listing each CDR3 protein once. This sample yields 450,000 to 550,000 distinct CDR3 sequences, of which 11% are seen a single time; around 15% belongs to the top ten. The source was PBMCs, mostly from graft donor cells, collected 180 days after TCRalphabeta/CD19-depleted stem cell transplant. These receptors were taken from a female patient aged 2-15 years who had a stem cell transplant for aplastic anemia, so the T cells may come from the graft donor.

This clonotype occurred a few times. V and J are TRBV9 and TRBJ2-1; TRBD2 matches at 9 bases. V shed 0 bases and J 8 bases; nucleotides not matched to a gene: 15. The CDR3 consists of 18 residues. The germline CDR1 and CDR2 sequences are SGDLS and YYNGEE. CDR3 residues: CASSVASLMREGLDEQFF. The CDR3 coding sequence is TGTGCCAGCAGCGTAGCTTCGCTAATGCGGGAGGGCCTGGATGAGCAGTTCTTC.

This clonotype was picked up a small number of times. V is TRBV12-3 or TRBV12-4 and J is TRBJ2-7; D uncertain. Deletions cut 0 bases from V and 5 bases from J, with 8 bases between. This CDR3 is 13 amino acids long. The CDR3, as DNA: TGTGCCAGCAGTTTAGCTGCGCCAGACGAGCAGTACGTC. This gives the protein CASSLAAPDEQYV.

This clonotype was counted a few times. The V and J genes are TRBV29-1 and TRBJ1-1; D may be TRBD1 (5 bases). CDR1 is SQVTM and CDR2 is ANQGSEA in the germline V gene. V dropped 3 bases and J dropped 11 bases, with 13 bases sitting between them. The CDR3 length is 11 residues. The CDR3 nucleotides are TGCAGCGTTGAGTACTGGGGGTGGGCTTTCTTT. Translation: CSVEYWGWAFF. Variable domain in full (rest from reference TRBV29-1 and TRBJ1-1): SAVISQKPSRDICQRGTSLTIQCQVDSQVTMMFWYRQQPGQSLTLIATANQGSEATYESGFVIDKFPISRPNLTFSTLTVSNMSPEDSSIYLCSVEYWGWAFFGQGTRLTVV.

The V gene is TRBV7-3, the J gene TRBJ2-1; a weak D match, TRBD2 (5 bases). V was shortened by 5 bases and J by 6 bases, with 17 bases between the two germline ends. Germline CDR1 is SGHTA and CDR2 is FQGTGA. CDR3 length equals 15 residues. CDR3 sequence: CASSIRLGELNEQFF. The CDR3, as DNA: TGTGCCAGCAGCATACGTCTCGGGGAGCTCAATGAGCAGTTCTTC.

V is TRBV15 and J is TRBJ2-7, with D maybe TRBD2 (6 bases). Germline CDR1 LNHNV, CDR2 YYDKDF (reference sequence). V dropped 4 bases and J dropped 1 base, with 14 bases sitting between them. The CDR3 sequence is 15 residues long. CDR3 bases: TGTGCCACCAGCAACTTCGGAGGGGAGTCCTACGAGCAGTACTTC. Translating it yields CATSNFGGESYEQYF.

This chain connects TRBV7-3 to TRBJ2-1; TRBD2 aligns across 9 bases. Germline CDR1 SGHTA, CDR2 FQGTGA. CDR3 size: 13 residues. With V trimmed by 5 bases and J by 8 bases, 4 bases remained unmatched. The CDR3 loop is CASSPSGRYEQFF. In DNA form, the CDR3 reads TGTGCCAGCAGCCCGAGCGGGAGGTATGAGCAGTTCTTC.

V usage is TRBV6-2 or TRBV6-3 and J usage is TRBJ2-1; D remains ambiguous. The CDR3 is made up of 15 amino acids. Germline V CDR1 and CDR2: MNHEY, SVGEGT. V lost 0 bases and J lost 8, with 14 bases in between. CDR3 sequence (DNA): TGTGCCAGCAGTTACTCGAGTAGGTTAGGCTATGAGCAGTTCTTC. It is translated as CASSYSSRLGYEQFF.

The chain is built from TRBV20-1 and TRBJ2-2, with a weak D call TRBD1 (6 bases). The V end lost 1 base, the J end lost 5 bases, and 11 bases lay between the germline ends. The germline V gene encodes CDR1 DFQATT and CDR2 SNEGSKA (reference sequence). The CDR3 covers 14 residues. The CDR3 nucleotides are TGCAGTGCTAGAGCTGGGGGCAGTACCGGGGAGCTGTTTTTT. This encodes CSARAGGSTGELFF.

This clonotype turned up a few times. This chain connects TRBV14 to TRBJ1-1; TRBD1 agrees at 7 bases. Germline V gives CDR1 SGHDN, CDR2 FVKESK. V was clipped by 0 bases and J by 4 bases; unmatched bases: 5. This CDR3 contains 15 residues. The CDR3 sequence: CASSQEDRVATEAFF. The CDR3 region has the DNA TGTGCCAGCAGCCAAGAAGACAGGGTCGCCACTGAAGCTTTCTTT. The entire variable domain, with the rest obtained from reference TRBV14 and TRBJ1-1, is as follows: EAGVTQFPSHSVIEKGQTVTLRCDPISGHDNLYWYRRVMGKEIKFLLHFVKESKQDESGMPNNRFLAERTGGTYSTLKVQPAELEDSGVYFCASSQEDRVATEAFFGQGTRLTVV.

In this sample, this clonotype turned up many times. The chain is built from TRBV12-3 or TRBV12-4 and TRBJ2-2; the D is unclear. This CDR3 contains 17 residues. V was cut by 4 bases and J by 1 base, with 16 bases left in between. This CDR3 reads CASSWAQIPKNTGELFF. The DNA of the CDR3 is TGTGCCAGCAGTTGGGCACAGATTCCGAAGAACACCGGGGAGCTGTTTTTT.

This clonotype has at least ten counts. This chain links TRBV29-1 with TRBJ1-4; no firm D call. V lost 0 bases, J lost 11 bases, and 19 bases lay in between. The CDR3 contains 15 residues. Germline CDR1 and CDR2: SQVTM and ANQGSEA. Here the CDR3 reads CSVEDLEGPSGKLFF. The CDR3 nucleotides are TGCAGCGTTGAAGATTTGGAGGGCCCTTCGGGGAAACTGTTTTTT.

This clonotype was detected a few times. The V call is TRBV5-5, the J call TRBJ2-7; unclear D gene. Germline V gene lookup returns CDR1 SGHKS and CDR2 YYEKEE (reference sequence). V was pared by 0 bases and J by 2 bases, with 6 bases between. This CDR3 region has 13 residues. The CDR3 sequence is CASSLETPYEQYV. The CDR3 nucleotides are TGTGCCAGCAGCTTGGAGACTCCCTACGAGCAGTACGTC.

This clonotype has just a few counts. This chain joins TRBV5-1 and TRBJ1-1, with TRBD1 matching 9 bases. Germline loops: CDR1 SGHRS, CDR2 YFSETQ. With V trimmed by 6 bases and J by 1 base, 10 bases remained unmatched. This CDR3 is 16 amino acids long. The CDR3 DNA is TGCGCCAGCACCGCCGGGACAGGGAGAACGAACACTGAAGCTTTCTTT. This encodes CASTAGTGRTNTEAFF.

This clonotype was counted at least ten times. The chain uses TRBV7-9 and TRBJ2-3; D is unclear. Trimming shortened V by 2 bases and J by 6 bases, and 3 bases separated the two germline ends. Germline assignment: CDR1 SEHNR and CDR2 FQNEAQ (reference sequence). CDR3 size: 11 residues. The CDR3 coding sequence is TGTGCCAGCAGCTTAAAGGATACGCAGTATTTT. Its protein is CASSLKDTQYF.

The sample holds many counts of this clonotype. The chain couples TRBV5-1 to TRBJ2-5; D possibly corresponds to TRBD2 (6 bases). This CDR3 is 15 amino acids long. In germline, CDR1 is SGHRS, CDR2 YFSETQ. Trimming shortened V by 1 base and J by 4 bases, and 14 bases separated the two germline ends. The CDR3 DNA sequence: TGCGCCAGCAGCTTGTACGCTAGCGCCAGAGAGACCCAGTACTTC. Protein product: CASSLYASARETQYF.

This clonotype was seen at least ten times. CDR3 in amino acids: CAISEPRTGWSEQYF. In DNA, the CDR3 is TGTGCCATCAGTGAGCCCAGGACGGGTTGGTCCGAGCAGTACTTC. The V and J genes are TRBV10-3 and TRBJ2-7; D call uncertain. Trimming cost V 2 bases and J 6 bases, with 17 bases left between them. CDR1 and CDR2 (germline): ENHRY, SYGVKD. The CDR3 is made up of 15 amino acids.

This clonotype was found a few times. V gene TRBV2 combines with J gene TRBJ1-5; D is unresolved. The CDR3 consists of 14 residues. Germline V gene data show CDR1 as SNHLY and CDR2 as FYNNEI. V was shortened by 6 bases and J by 1 base, with 10 bases between the two germline ends. The DNA for the CDR3 is TGTGCCAGCAGGGTAGACATCAGCAATCAGCCCCAGCATTTT. Its translation: CASRVDISNQPQHF.

The table lists this clonotype with a few counts. The chain links TRBV9 to TRBJ2-7; D is possibly TRBD1 or TRBD2 (5 bases each). The V gene lost 2 bases and the J gene lost 1 base, with 16 bases spanning the gap. CDR3 size: 16 residues. Per the germline V gene, CDR1 is SGDLS and CDR2 is YYNGEE. The CDR3 nucleotides read TGTGCCAGCAGCGTTGGAACCGGGGCCCGGTCCTACGAGCAGTACTTC. It yields the protein CASSVGTGARSYEQYF.

The V call is TRBV20-1, the J call TRBJ1-3; D gene uncertain. This CDR3 has 15 amino acids. Germline lookup yields CDR1 DFQATT and CDR2 SNEGSKA (reference sequence). V dropped 0 bases and J dropped 4 bases, with 13 bases sitting between them. The CDR3 spells CSARDITDAGNTIYF. DNA of the CDR3: TGCAGTGCTAGAGATATCACAGACGCAGGAAACACCATATATTTT.

The V call is TRBV6-5, the J call TRBJ1-1; the D gene is possibly TRBD1 (6 bases). Trimming cost V 2 bases and J 9 bases, with 16 bases left between them. In germline, CDR1 is MNHEY, CDR2 SVGAGI. The CDR3 is made up of 14 amino acids. CDR3 amino acids: CASSYGGRSFQAFF. CDR3 nucleotide sequence: TGTGCCAGCAGTTACGGGGGCAGGAGCTTTCAAGCTTTCTTT.

This clonotype was found a few times. The rearrangement joins TRBV24-1 to TRBJ2-7; D not certain. The CDR3 covers 16 residues. Trimming left V 1 base short and J 0 bases short, with 12 bases between. Germline CDR1 KGHDR, CDR2 SFDVKD. DNA of the CDR3: TGTGCCACCAGTGATTTCAAGGGTGAGAGCTCCTACGAGCAGTACGTC. Translation gives CATSDFKGESSYEQYV.

In its sample, this clonotype was seen a few times. V usage is TRBV6-5 and J usage is TRBJ2-1; D gene uncertain. Germline CDR1 reads MNHEY; CDR2 reads SVGAGI. Trimming cost V 2 bases and J 4 bases, with 15 bases left between them. This CDR3 is built from 16 residues. CDR3 amino acids: CASSYGVRIPYNEQFF. The CDR3 coding sequence is TGTGCCAGCAGTTACGGTGTTCGGATACCTTACAATGAGCAGTTCTTC.

The chain recombines TRBV5-1 with TRBJ1-2; D ambiguous. This CDR3 spans 13 amino acids. Germline lookup yields CDR1 SGHRS and CDR2 YFSETQ. Deletions cut 7 bases from V and 5 bases from J, with 15 bases between. The CDR3 region is CASAAAGEYGYTF. In nucleotides, the CDR3 is TGCGCCAGCGCCGCCGCCGGGGAGTATGGCTACACCTTC.

This clonotype was observed at least ten times. The genes are TRBV25-1 and TRBJ2-3, with unresolved D. Trimming shortened V by 1 base and J by 2 bases, and 10 bases separated the two germline ends. In germline, CDR1 is MGHDK, CDR2 SYGVNS. The CDR3 consists of 15 residues. The CDR3, as DNA: TGTGCCAGCAGTGAATCTCGGCCTCTCACAGATACGCAGTATTTT. Translation: CASSESRPLTDTQYF.

In this sample, this clonotype turned up many times. This chain uses TRBV28 with TRBJ2-6; D remains unclear. This CDR3 comprises 14 residues. CDR1 MDHEN and CDR2 SYDVKM come from the germline V gene. V lost 9 bases and J lost 0, with 9 bases in between. The CDR3 protein is CASSRSSGANVLTF. In DNA form, the CDR3 reads TGTGCCAGTAGCAGGAGCTCTGGGGCCAACGTCCTGACTTTC.